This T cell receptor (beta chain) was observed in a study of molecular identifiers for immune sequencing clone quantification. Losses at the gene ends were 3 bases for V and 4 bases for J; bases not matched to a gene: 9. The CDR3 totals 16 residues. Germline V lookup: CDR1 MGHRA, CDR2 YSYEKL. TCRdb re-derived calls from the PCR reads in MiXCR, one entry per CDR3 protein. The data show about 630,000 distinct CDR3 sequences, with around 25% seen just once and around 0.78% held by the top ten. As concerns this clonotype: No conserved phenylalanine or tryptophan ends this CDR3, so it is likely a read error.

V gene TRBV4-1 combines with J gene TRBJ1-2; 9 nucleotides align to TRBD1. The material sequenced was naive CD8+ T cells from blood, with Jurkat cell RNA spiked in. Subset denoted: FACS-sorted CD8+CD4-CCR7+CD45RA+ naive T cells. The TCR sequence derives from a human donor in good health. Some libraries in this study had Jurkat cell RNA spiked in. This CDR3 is CASSQTQGAYSYGYTI. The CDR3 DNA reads TGCGCCAGCAGCCAGACACAGGGGGCTTATAGCTATGGCTACACCATC.